The following is a T cell receptor (beta chain) sequence with its context. What it recognizes is unknown. PCR was performed using 60 Vbeta and 13 Jbeta primers. Measured with immunoSEQ multiplex PCR; TCRdb has only the in-frame clones, and not every one. The data show 110,000 or so clones, 70% to 85% seen once. As for the donors, each was a healthy bone marrow donor. These data come from a study of cytomegalovirus exposure and HLA in healthy donors. Study-level points and caveats: Earlier results showed most TCR beta V segments being productive about 87% or about 30% of the time. TRBV6-2, TRBV6-3 and other indistinguishable V segments were excluded.

Germline V gives CDR1 SGHAT, CDR2 FQNNGV. CDR3 length: 17 residues. V lost 5 bases to trimming and J lost 2 bases; unmatched junction nucleotides: 13. Sequenced sample: PBMCs. This chain joins TRBV11-2 and TRBJ2-3, with TRBD1 matching 7 bases. The sequence was collected from a woman aged 45 to 65 in good health and CMV-seropositive. The CDR3 DNA is TGTGCCAGCAGCCCCTATGACAGGGACCGCCCCACAGATACGCAGTATTTT. It specifies CASSPYDRDRPTDTQYF. The variable domain in full, with the rest retrieved from reference TRBV11-2 and TRBJ2-3, is EAGVAQSPRYKIIEKRQSVAFWCNPISGHATLYWYQQILGQGPKLLIQFQNNGVVDDSQLPKDRFSAERLKGVDSTLKIQPAKLEDSAVYLCASSPYDRDRPTDTQYFGPGTRLTVL.